The next 10 T cell receptor beta chains were all read from a single sample in a study of shared clonotypes between healthy human individuals. Some clones are missing from TCRdb's copy, which holds only in-frame ones; the method was immunoSEQ multiplex PCR. This table has about 2.2 million clones, 85% to 95% appearing once. Naivety among CD8 cells was defined by CD45RO negativity and positive CCR7 selection, thereby excluding terminally differentiated effector memory CD45RA+ cells. The source material was naive CD8+ T cells from PBMCs. These receptors came from a man between 18 and 35 years old in good health. Some clones in this sample may be carry-over from other donors' samples.

The chain joins TRBV28 to TRBJ2-5; D may be TRBD2 (7 bases). The CDR3 contains 18 residues. The V gene lost 4 bases and the J gene lost 0 bases, with 21 bases spanning the gap. Germline CDR1 MDHEN, CDR2 SYDVKM. The CDR3 nucleotides are TGTGCCAGCAGTTATTCCGCCACGGGGGGCGAACACCAAGAGACCCAGTACTTC. Its translation is CASSYSATGGEHQETQYF.

The chain recombines TRBV27 with TRBJ1-2, with D tentatively TRBD1 (5 bases). Trimming took 4 bases from V and 0 from J, leaving 9 bases between them. The CDR3 totals 14 residues. Germline loops: CDR1 MNHEY, CDR2 SMNVEV (reference sequence). The DNA for the CDR3 is TGTGCCAGCAGTTACAGGCCCTCTAACTATGGCTACACCTTC. The encoded protein is CASSYRPSNYGYTF.

V gene TRBV27 combines with J gene TRBJ2-1; D gene unclear. The CDR3 is made up of 13 amino acids. CDR1 and CDR2 from the germline V gene are MNHEY and SMNVEV (reference sequence). Trimming took off 2 bases at V and 10 bases at J, with 12 bases between the two ends. The CDR3 bases are TGTGCCAGCAGTTTACAGGCCCAATCGGAGCAGTTCTTC. This sequence encodes CASSLQAQSEQFF.

J is TRBJ1-4 and V is TRBV5-5, with a weak D call TRBD1 (5 bases). V lost 0 bases and J lost 7, with 13 bases in between. The germline gives CDR1 SGHKS, CDR2 YYEKEE (reference sequence). CDR3 size: 15 residues. The CDR3 loop is CASSLEGLRGEKLFF. CDR3 DNA sequence: TGTGCCAGCAGCTTGGAAGGGCTTAGGGGTGAAAAACTGTTTTTT.

Details on this clone: This specimen includes other DNA sequences encoding the same CDR3. J is TRBJ1-3 and V is TRBV7-9, with D possibly being TRBD1 (5 bases). Germline CDR1 and CDR2: SEHNR and FQNEAQ (reference sequence). V lost 1 base and J 2 bases, leaving 6 bases between the germline ends. The CDR3 extends over 14 amino acids. The CDR3 bases are TGTGCCAGCAGCTTAGGGGGCACTGGAAACACCATATATTTT. This encodes CASSLGGTGNTIYF. The full variable domain, with the rest looked up from reference TRBV7-9 and TRBJ1-3, is DTGVSQNPRHKITKRGQNVTFRCDPISEHNRLYWYRQTLGQGPEFLTYFQNEAQLEKSRLLSDRFSAERPKGSFSTLEIQRTEQGDSAMYLCASSLGGTGNTIYFGEGSWLTVV.

The chain is built from TRBV7-3 and TRBJ2-2, with 7 bases fitting TRBD2. The CDR3 sequence is 17 residues long. From germline, CDR1 is SGHTA and CDR2 FQGTGA. J gave up 6 bases and V 2 bases, and 12 bases lay outside the gene matches. The CDR3 sequence is CASSLGLAAPVSGELFF. DNA of the CDR3: TGTGCCAGCAGCTTAGGGCTAGCGGCTCCCGTATCCGGGGAGCTGTTTTTT.

This chain connects TRBV2 to TRBJ2-3, with D tentatively TRBD2 (6 bases). The CDR3 is 16 residues long. CDR1 and CDR2 (germline): SNHLY, FYNNEI. Trimming took off 4 bases at V and 6 bases at J, with 20 bases between the two ends. CDR3 residues: CASSGRGAQRRDTQYF. The DNA of the CDR3 is TGTGCCAGCAGTGGGCGCGGGGCCCAGCGGAGGGATACGCAGTATTTT.

This clone was seen more than once but under ten times. This chain connects TRBV7-7 to TRBJ1-1, with D perhaps TRBD1 (5 bases). Germline V gene sequence: CDR1 SSHAT, CDR2 FNYEAQ (reference sequence). The V gene lost 4 bases and the J gene lost 10 bases, with 10 bases spanning the gap. This CDR3 has 11 amino acids. CDR3 sequence: CASSSQGGAFF. For the CDR3, the DNA is TGTGCCAGCAGCTCCCAGGGAGGAGCTTTCTTT.

This chain connects TRBV4-3 to TRBJ2-1; 15 bases match TRBD2. Unmatched junction bases numbered 2, after V lost 2 bases and J lost 9 bases. CDR3 length equals 15 residues. Germline V CDR1 and CDR2: LGHNA, YSLEER. The CDR3 reads CASSQWTSGRVEQFF. The DNA of the CDR3 is TGCGCCAGCAGCCAATGGACTAGCGGGAGGGTTGAGCAGTTCTTC.

The chain recombines TRBV29-1 with TRBJ2-1; D is unresolved. This CDR3 is built from 12 residues. Germline V gives CDR1 SQVTM, CDR2 ANQGSEA. Between the trimmed V and J ends, which lost 8 bases and 4 bases, there was a span of 12 bases. This chain's CDR3 is CSLRTIYNEQFF. The CDR3, as DNA: TGCAGCCTGCGGACCATTTACAATGAGCAGTTCTTC.